One and the same sample provided the 32 T cell receptor beta chains below, sequenced in a study of CD8 T cells in Susac syndrome. RNA amounts of roughly 0.45 to 1 ug underwent reverse transcription with random hexamers. TCRdb called the immunoSEQ multiplex PCR reads again in MiXCR, with one record for every CDR3 protein. The table lists under 80,000 distinct CDR3 sequences, over 85% of them singletons. Sequenced sample: CD8+ T cells from PBMCs. The receptors were gathered from a human donor with multiple sclerosis.

V and J are TRBV6-1 and TRBJ2-1; D may be TRBD1 (5 bases). Germline V gene sequence: CDR1 MNHNS, CDR2 SASEGT. The germline V and J ends were trimmed by 2 bases and 8 bases, with 10 bases remaining between them. This CDR3 contains 13 residues. CDR3 DNA sequence: TGTGCCAGCAGTGAACCCAGGGCCGATGAGCAGTTCTTC. It translates to CASSEPRADEQFF.

The gene calls are TRBV5-6 and TRBJ2-6, with 7 bases that match TRBD1. The ends lost 4 bases at V and 0 bases at J; junction bases unmatched: 7. This CDR3 spans 17 amino acids. Germline lookup yields CDR1 SGHDT and CDR2 YYEEEE. In DNA, the CDR3 is TGTGCCAGCAGCCAGGGGACAGTCCTCTCTGGGGCCAACGTCCTGACTTTC. Protein sequence: CASSQGTVLSGANVLTF. The variable domain in full, completed from reference TRBV5-6 and TRBJ2-6, reads DAGVTQSPTHLIKTRGQQVTLRCSPKSGHDTVSWYQQALGQGPQFIFQYYEEEERQRGNFPDRFSGHQFPNYSSELNVNALLLGDSALYLCASSQGTVLSGANVLTFGAGSRLTVL.

Written as DNA, the CDR3 is TGTGCCAGTAGTACCCTCGCGGATCGCGGCTATGGCTACACCTTC. It yields the protein CASSTLADRGYGYTF. The J gene is TRBJ1-2, the V gene TRBV19; D is unclear. CDR3 length equals 15 residues. Deletions cut 4 bases from V and 4 bases from J, with 16 bases between. Germline loops: CDR1 LNHDA, CDR2 SQIVND (reference sequence).

The V and J genes are TRBV27 and TRBJ2-1, with a tentative D call TRBD2 (5 bases). The CDR3 length is 14 residues. Looked up from germline, CDR1 is MNHEY and CDR2 is SMNVEV (reference sequence). V gave up 8 bases and J gave up 7 bases, with 18 bases separating them. CDR3 residues: CASRRGTEWNEQFF. CDR3 sequence (DNA): TGTGCCAGCCGCCGGGGAACGGAGTGGAATGAGCAGTTCTTC.

The chain is built from TRBV5-1 and TRBJ2-1, with a possible D match to TRBD2 (5 bases). This CDR3 has 16 residues. CDR1 and CDR2 from the germline V gene are SGHRS and YFSETQ. Deletions cut 5 bases from V and 0 bases from J, with 15 bases between. As DNA, the CDR3 is TGCGCCAGCAGACCTCCGGCTACTAGCTCCTACAATGAGCAGTTCTTC. Amino acids: CASRPPATSSYNEQFF. The full variable domain, in which reference TRBV5-1 and TRBJ2-1 provide the parts outside the CDR3, is KAGVTQTPRYLIKTRGQQVTLSCSPISGHRSVSWYQQTPGQGLQFLFEYFSETQRNKGNFPGRFSGRQFSNSRSEMNVSTLELGDSALYLCASRPPATSSYNEQFFGPGTRLTVL.

The V gene is TRBV27, the J gene TRBJ2-5; TRBD1 agrees at 9 bases. J was trimmed by 5 bases and V by 2 bases; bases with no gene match: 9. Germline lookup yields CDR1 MNHEY and CDR2 SMNVEV (reference sequence). This CDR3 contains 16 residues. The CDR3 bases are TGTGCCAGCAGTTTAACAGGGACAGGGTTTTTGGAGACCCAGTACTTC. It translates to CASSLTGTGFLETQYF.

The rearrangement uses TRBV25-1 and TRBJ2-7; 8 bases match TRBD1. Losses at the gene ends were 8 bases for V and 0 bases for J; bases not matched to a gene: 6. The V gene's germline CDR1 is MGHDK and CDR2 SYGVNS. This CDR3 is 14 amino acids long. The CDR3 spells CASRGQDTSYEQYF. CDR3 DNA: TGTGCCAGCCGGGGACAGGACACCTCCTACGAGCAGTACTTC.

This clonotype was picked up one time. This chain uses TRBV20-1 with TRBJ2-7; 8 nucleotides align to TRBD2. The V gene end was trimmed by 0 bases and the J gene end by 2 bases; junction bases not matched to a gene: 6. CDR1 and CDR2 (germline): DFQATT, SNEGSKA (reference sequence). CDR3 length: 15 amino acids. CDR3 sequence (DNA): TGCAGTGCTAGAGAGTTTACAGCGGGGGCCTACGAGCAGTACTTC. It specifies CSAREFTAGAYEQYF.

The chain carries TRBV18 and TRBJ2-7, with TRBD1 identical over 7 bases. V was pared by 3 bases and J by 2 bases, with 7 bases of the junction left unmatched. From germline, CDR1 is KGHSH and CDR2 LQKENI. The CDR3 has 15 amino acids. The CDR3 DNA reads TGTGCCAGCTCACCCATTGAGGACAGGACCTACGAGCAGTACTTC. It codes for CASSPIEDRTYEQYF.

This clonotype was recorded a few times. The chain is built from TRBV27 and TRBJ1-1; D is undetermined. Trimming left V 1 base short and J 1 base short, with 4 bases between. The CDR3 sequence is 13 residues long. Germline CDR1 is MNHEY and CDR2 is SMNVEV (reference sequence). For the CDR3, the DNA is TGTGCCAGCAGTTTATTAGGGAACACTGAAGCTTTCTTT. Its translation: CASSLLGNTEAFF.

The gene calls are TRBV30 and TRBJ2-1; 7 bases match TRBD2. Germline CDR1 GTSNPN, CDR2 SVGIG (reference sequence). The CDR3 totals 12 residues. The V and J ends lost 5 bases and 3 bases, in that order; junction bases with no gene match: 1. This CDR3 is CAWGTNYNEQFF. CDR3 coding DNA: TGTGCCTGGGGGACTAACTACAATGAGCAGTTCTTC.

This chain joins TRBV10-2 and TRBJ2-7, with TRBD2 as a possible D gene (5 bases). V gave up 3 bases and J gave up 1 base, with 13 bases separating them. This CDR3 is 15 amino acids long. Germline V gives CDR1 WSHSY, CDR2 SAAADI. The CDR3 protein is CASSDATMGSYEQYF. The CDR3 nucleotides are TGCGCCAGCAGTGACGCGACTATGGGTTCCTACGAGCAGTACTTC.

The chain recombines TRBV9 with TRBJ1-3; possible D gene TRBD1, 5 bases. Trimming removed 1 base at V and 0 bases at J, with 11 bases between. Looked up from germline, CDR1 is SGDLS and CDR2 is YYNGEE. The CDR3 contains 16 residues. The CDR3 coding sequence is TGTGCCAGCAGCGTAACAGGAAGGGGCTCTGGAAACACCATATATTTT. Protein: CASSVTGRGSGNTIYF.

In nucleotides, the CDR3 is TGTGCCAGCACCCCCGCGGGGGTCGAGACCCAGTACTTC. It codes for CASTPAGVETQYF. The rearrangement uses TRBV12-3 or TRBV12-4 and TRBJ2-5, with TRBD2 identical over 7 bases. This CDR3 region has 13 residues. V gave up 7 bases and J gave up 5 bases; unmatched junction bases: 7.

This chain links TRBV29-1 with TRBJ2-6; TRBD1 is a possible D gene (6 bases). The length of the CDR3 is 15 residues. The germline gives CDR1 SQVTM, CDR2 ANQGSEA. Trimming took off 6 bases at V and 0 bases at J, with 12 bases between the two ends. CDR3 sequence (DNA): TGCAGCGTCGGTGGGGGCCCCTCTGGGGCCAACGTCCTGACTTTC. Translated: CSVGGGPSGANVLTF.

A few counts support this clonotype. The chain recombines TRBV30 with TRBJ2-1; TRBD2 matches at 8 bases. The CDR3 is 14 amino acids. CDR1 GTSNPN and CDR2 SVGIG come from the germline V gene (reference sequence). The junction had 6 bases not matched to a gene; V was cut back by 3 bases and J by 5 bases. CDR3 protein: CAWSPGLADNEQFF. CDR3 nucleotide sequence: TGTGCCTGGAGCCCCGGACTAGCAGACAATGAGCAGTTCTTC. The complete variable domain, with remaining parts taken from reference TRBV30 and TRBJ2-1, reads SQTIHQWPATLVQPVGSPLSLECTVEGTSNPNLYWYRQAAGRGLQLLFYSVGIGQISSEVPQNLSASRPQDRQFILSSKKLLLSDSGFYLCAWSPGLADNEQFFGPGTRLTVL.

This clonotype showed up just once. The chain has TRBV5-4 and TRBJ1-2, with 10 positions matching TRBD1. Trimming cost V 6 bases and J 0 bases; bases outside gene matches: 5. The CDR3 is 15 residues long. Looked up from germline, CDR1 is SGHNT and CDR2 is YYREEE (reference sequence). In DNA, the CDR3 is TGTGCCAGCAAGGGACAGGGGCGACCTAACTATGGCTACACCTTC. Encoded protein: CASKGQGRPNYGYTF.

This chain links TRBV27 with TRBJ1-1; D is unclear. Looked up from germline, CDR1 is MNHEY and CDR2 is SMNVEV (reference sequence). The CDR3 loop spans 13 amino acids. Trimming removed 3 bases at V and 5 bases at J, with 10 bases between. CDR3 sequence (DNA): TGTGCCAGCAGTTTGATGCGCGGGACTGAAGCTTTCTTT. Translating gives CASSLMRGTEAFF.

CDR3 nucleotide sequence: TGTGCCAGCAGCGTAGGGGGTAGCACTGAAGCTTTCTTT. Translating it yields CASSVGGSTEAFF. The chain employs TRBV9 and TRBJ1-1, with D hard to call. Trimming took 0 bases from V and 4 from J, leaving 7 bases between them. Germline-derived CDR1 and CDR2 are SGDLS and YYNGEE. The CDR3 is 13 amino acids. The whole variable domain, remainder taken from reference TRBV9 and TRBJ1-1, is DSGVTQTPKHLITATGQRVTLRCSPRSGDLSVYWYQQSLDQGLQFLIQYYNGEERAKGNILERFSAQQFPDLHSELNLSSLELGDSALYFCASSVGGSTEAFFGQGTRLTVV.

The chain recombines TRBV4-1 with TRBJ2-5, with 7 bases aligning to TRBD2. Trimming took 2 bases from V and 2 from J; bases not matched to a gene: 8. The V gene's germline CDR1 is MGHRA and CDR2 YSYEKL. The CDR3 runs to 16 residues. The CDR3 here is CASSQRVLAAQETQYF. The CDR3, as DNA: TGCGCCAGCAGCCAACGCGTCCTAGCGGCTCAAGAGACCCAGTACTTC.

The V call is TRBV27, the J call TRBJ2-7; possibly TRBD2 for D (6 bases). The CDR3 consists of 14 residues. Trimming took off 3 bases at V and 0 bases at J, with 9 bases between the two ends. Per germline, CDR1 MNHEY and CDR2 SMNVEV (reference sequence). The CDR3 DNA reads as TGTGCCAGCAGTTTCTTCGGGGGCTCCTACGAGCAGTACTTC. This codes for CASSFFGGSYEQYF.

The J gene is TRBJ2-5, the V gene TRBV5-1; 11 bases match TRBD2. The CDR3 consists of 16 residues. The V segment lost 3 bases and the J segment 4 bases; nucleotides outside the gene matches: 8. Per germline, CDR1 SGHRS and CDR2 YFSETQ. This chain's CDR3 is CASSSIAGGSGETQYF. For the CDR3, the DNA is TGCGCCAGCAGCTCAATAGCGGGAGGGTCAGGAGAGACCCAGTACTTC.

This clonotype has just a few counts. V is TRBV5-6 and J is TRBJ2-7; 9 bases match TRBD1. The CDR3 covers 14 residues. J was trimmed by 3 bases and V by 4 bases; bases with no gene match: 5. Per germline, CDR1 SGHDT and CDR2 YYEEEE. For the CDR3, the DNA is TGTGCCAGCAGCCCCGGGACAGGGCACTACGAGCAGTACTTC. Translation: CASSPGTGHYEQYF.

The chain has TRBV29-1 and TRBJ2-3; 9 bases agree with TRBD2. The CDR3 runs 16 residues. Germline CDR1 and CDR2: SQVTM and ANQGSEA. With V trimmed by 2 bases and J by 2 bases, 8 bases remained unmatched. The DNA for the CDR3 is TGCAGCGTTGAACTAGCGGGGAGCCTGGCCACAGATACGCAGTATTTT. This encodes CSVELAGSLATDTQYF.

This chain connects TRBV7-6 to TRBJ2-5; D is unresolved. Germline assignment: CDR1 SGHVS and CDR2 FNYEAQ. The CDR3 extends over 14 amino acids. Trimming stripped 0 bases from V and 1 base from J, with 6 bases between. Written as DNA, the CDR3 is TGTGCCAGCAGCTTAGCACAGACCCAAGAGACCCAGTACTTC. This encodes CASSLAQTQETQYF.

The chain is built from TRBV7-8 and TRBJ1-5; TRBD1 might be the D (6 bases). Germline CDR1 reads SGHVS; CDR2 reads FQNEAQ. Trimming cost V 0 bases and J 5 bases, with 17 bases left between them. The length of the CDR3 is 17 residues. The CDR3 DNA follows: TGTGCCAGCAGCTTAGCCCGTCGGGGGGCCCGGGATCAGCCCCAGCATTTT. This translates into CASSLARRGARDQPQHF.

The chain links TRBV7-8 to TRBJ2-2, with a tentative D call TRBD2 (6 bases). Deletions cut 4 bases from V and 7 bases from J, with 22 bases between. The CDR3 has 17 residues. Looked up from germline, CDR1 is SGHVS and CDR2 is FQNEAQ. As DNA, the CDR3 is TGTGCCAGCAGCTGGCGGATAGCGGAGGCGTATATCGGGGAGCTGTTTTTT. Translated, it gives CASSWRIAEAYIGELFF.

The chain couples TRBV19 to TRBJ2-7; 8 bases match TRBD1. V dropped 6 bases and J dropped 2; count of bases not matched to a gene: 6. CDR3 length: 14 residues. CDR1 LNHDA and CDR2 SQIVND come from the germline V gene (reference sequence). CDR3 residues: CASRPPDRAYEQYF. The CDR3, as DNA: TGTGCCAGTAGACCCCCGGACAGGGCCTACGAGCAGTACTTC.

The CDR3 DNA reads as TGCAGCGTTGCCGGGACAACTCTTGGAACTAATGAAAAACTGTTTTTT. Protein sequence: CSVAGTTLGTNEKLFF. The chain carries TRBV29-1 and TRBJ1-4, with D possibly TRBD1 on 6 matching bases. Germline V CDR1 and CDR2: SQVTM, ANQGSEA. The CDR3 is made up of 16 amino acids. V was cut by 4 bases and J by 1 base, with 16 bases left in between.

The chain combines TRBV27 with TRBJ2-3; D might be TRBD1 (5 bases). Germline values: CDR1 MNHEY, CDR2 SMNVEV (reference sequence). With 2 bases removed from V and 5 bases from J, the gap between germline ends came to 8 bases. CDR3 size: 13 residues. The CDR3 nucleotides are TGTGCCAGCAGTTTACCAGGGCGAGATACGCAGTATTTT. The encoded protein is CASSLPGRDTQYF.

The chain employs TRBV7-6 and TRBJ2-7; 7 bases line up with TRBD1. Losses at the gene ends were 1 base for V and 3 bases for J; bases not matched to a gene: 6. In germline, CDR1 is SGHVS, CDR2 FNYEAQ. The CDR3 runs 15 residues. Here the CDR3 reads CASSLGQGSNYEQYF. CDR3 nucleotide sequence: TGTGCCAGCAGCTTAGGACAGGGTTCTAACTACGAGCAGTACTTC.

The chain carries TRBV7-9 and TRBJ2-7; D may correspond to TRBD1 or TRBD2 (5 bases each). V lost 5 bases to trimming and J lost 0 bases, with 11 bases between them. Germline-derived CDR1 and CDR2 are SEHNR and FQNEAQ (reference sequence). The CDR3 contains 14 residues. CDR3 DNA: TGTGCCAGCAGCAGCTCCGGGACCTCCTACGAGCAGTACTTC. Its protein is CASSSSGTSYEQYF.